This T cell receptor beta chain emerged from a study of cytomegalovirus exposure and HLA in healthy donors. A note on this clone: What it binds is not known.

The PCR ran on 60 Vbeta and 13 Jbeta primers. The repertoire was sequenced with immunoSEQ multiplex PCR; TCRdb's copy has only in-frame clones and lacks some. Found here are about 190,000 clones, 65% to 80% of them singletons; the top ten hold approximately 1.1%. The V and J ends lost 5 bases and 5 bases, in that order; junction bases with no gene match: 6. This CDR3 is 15 amino acids long. Germline CDR1 reads SGHTA; CDR2 reads FQGNSA. Study-wide results and limits: A cluster of highly shared sequence variants was likely a sequencing artifact. Most subjects had HLA-A and HLA-B alleles reportedly predicted accurately by TCR beta sequences.

This chain joins TRBV7-2 and TRBJ2-3; 11 positions match TRBD2. The sequencing input was PBMCs. This clonotype originated in a woman in her thirties or forties in good health and CMV-seronegative. The CDR3: CASSISGRAIDTQYF. The CDR3 nucleotides read TGTGCCAGCAGCATTAGCGGGAGGGCAATAGATACGCAGTATTTT.